The 15 T cell receptor beta chains in this list originate from one sample, sequenced in a study of blood T cell repertoires in COVID-19. Generated by immunoSEQ multiplex PCR, the TCRdb table keeps only in-frame clones and is missing some. The sample has about 380,000 clones; 87% are singletons. What was sequenced was PBMCs or T cells enriched from blood (not recorded which). The receptor set was obtained from a man aged 30 to 45 who had recovered from COVID-19.

This rearrangement joins TRBV7-8 to TRBJ1-5, with 10 positions matching TRBD1. Germline CDR1 reads SGHVS; CDR2 reads FQNEAQ. Losses at the gene ends were 9 bases for V and 2 bases for J; bases not matched to a gene: 7. This CDR3 is built from 15 residues. This chain's CDR3 is CASTAGTGGNQPQHF. In DNA, the CDR3 is TGTGCCAGTACCGCCGGGACAGGGGGCAATCAGCCCCAGCATTTT.

The chain links TRBV30 to TRBJ2-1; a possible D gene is TRBD2 (6 bases). There are 15 residues in the CDR3. V was pared by 5 bases and J by 0 bases, with 14 bases between. In germline, CDR1 is GTSNPN, CDR2 SVGIG (reference sequence). The CDR3 bases are TGTGCCTGGCTCCGCCTAGCGCCCTCCTACAATGAGCAGTTCTTC. Protein product: CAWLRLAPSYNEQFF.

The chain has TRBV27 and TRBJ2-7; TRBD1 aligns across 9 bases. CDR3 size: 17 residues. Germline V lookup: CDR1 MNHEY, CDR2 SMNVEV (reference sequence). V lost 8 bases to trimming and J lost 5 bases; unmatched junction nucleotides: 19. CDR3 sequence (DNA): TGTGCCAGCCGGCGGACAGGGGTCGCCAGGGGGTTCAACGAGCAGTACTTC. This encodes CASRRTGVARGFNEQYF.

The genes are TRBV5-1 and TRBJ1-4; D uncertain. The CDR3 runs to 13 residues. Deletions cut 4 bases from V and 8 bases from J, with 12 bases between. Germline lookup yields CDR1 SGHRS and CDR2 YFSETQ. This chain's CDR3 is CASSREGVEKLFF. DNA of the CDR3: TGCGCCAGCAGCCGGGAGGGTGTCGAAAAACTGTTTTTT. Looking up the rest from reference TRBV5-1 and TRBJ1-4 gives the full variable domain: KAGVTQTPRYLIKTRGQQVTLSCSPISGHRSVSWYQQTPGQGLQFLFEYFSETQRNKGNFPGRFSGRQFSNSRSEMNVSTLELGDSALYLCASSREGVEKLFFGSGTQLSVL.

The chain uses TRBV2 and TRBJ2-5; D ambiguous. Germline CDR1 is SNHLY and CDR2 is FYNNEI. Trimming shortened V by 4 bases and J by 6 bases, and 3 bases separated the two germline ends. The CDR3 totals 10 residues. The CDR3 reads CASSAKTQYF. CDR3 nucleotide sequence: TGTGCCAGCAGTGCAAAGACCCAGTACTTC.

Points on this clone: A read error may account for a junction end that differs from germline. The chain is built from TRBV7-9 and TRBJ1-5; tentative D call: TRBD1 (5 bases). The germline V gene encodes CDR1 SEHNR and CDR2 FQNEAQ (reference sequence). There are 15 residues in the CDR3. CDR3 nucleotides: TGTGCCAGCAGCTTAGAGCAGGGAATGAATCAGTCCCAGCATTTT. It translates to CASSLEQGMNQSQHF.

The chain employs TRBV6-5 and TRBJ1-1; 8 bases match TRBD1. Germline CDR1 reads MNHEY; CDR2 reads SVGAGI. Germline trimming cut 6 bases from V and 0 bases from J; bases unmatched to any gene: 6. This CDR3 comprises 15 residues. The CDR3: CASRPDRDLNTEAFF. CDR3 in DNA: TGTGCCAGCAGACCGGACAGGGACTTGAACACTGAAGCTTTCTTT.

V is TRBV7-2 and J is TRBJ2-2; D is unresolved. Looked up from germline, CDR1 is SGHTA and CDR2 is FQGNSA. This CDR3 is 14 amino acids long. Trimming took 6 bases from V and 2 from J, leaving 10 bases between them. The CDR3 loop reads CASRTNLNTGELFF. DNA for the CDR3: TGTGCCAGCAGAACGAACCTAAACACCGGGGAGCTGTTTTTT.

This clone was seen only once. The rearrangement joins TRBV18 to TRBJ1-2, with 7 bases that match TRBD1. V was clipped by 6 bases and J by 8 bases; unmatched bases: 12. This CDR3 is 14 amino acids long. Germline V gene sequence: CDR1 KGHSH, CDR2 LQKENI. The chain's CDR3 is CASSPGPGGEGYTF. CDR3 bases: TGTGCCAGCTCCCCGGGCCCAGGGGGTGAAGGCTACACCTTC.

This chain joins TRBV6-6 and TRBJ1-4; a possible D gene is TRBD1 (6 bases). Trimming took off 6 bases at V and 10 bases at J, with 15 bases between the two ends. Germline CDR1 is MNHNY and CDR2 is SVGAGI (reference sequence). The CDR3 runs to 13 residues. The CDR3 DNA reads as TGTGCCAGCAGGCCAATGACAGGCGTAAAACTGTTTTTT. Residues: CASRPMTGVKLFF.

The chain employs TRBV3-1 (or the pseudogene TRBV3-2) and TRBJ2-2; possible D gene TRBD1, 5 bases. The CDR3 totals 13 residues. The ends were cut back, 4 bases at V and 5 bases at J, with 8 bases in the middle. Germline V gives CDR1 LGHDT, CDR2 YNNKEL (reference sequence). CDR3 sequence: CASSPGLTGELFF. The CDR3 coding sequence is TGTGCCAGCAGCCCAGGGCTGACCGGGGAGCTGTTTTTT.

This chain joins TRBV7-2 and TRBJ2-2; 7 nucleotides line up with TRBD1. Germline values: CDR1 SGHTA, CDR2 FQGNSA. The CDR3 extends over 14 amino acids. Germline trimming cut 5 bases from V and 4 bases from J; bases unmatched to any gene: 4. The CDR3 DNA is TGTGCCAGCAGCCCCGGGACAGCCACCGGGGAGCTGTTTTTT. This gives the protein CASSPGTATGELFF.

This chain uses TRBV6-2 or TRBV6-3 with TRBJ1-1; tentative D call: TRBD1 (5 bases). V lost 0 bases to trimming and J lost 5 bases, with 13 bases between them. The germline V gene encodes CDR1 MNHEY and CDR2 SVGEGT. The CDR3 has 15 residues. CDR3 loop: CASSYSIPGRTEAFF. CDR3 DNA: TGTGCCAGCAGTTACTCGATTCCAGGGCGAACTGAAGCTTTCTTT.

The chain recombines TRBV2 with TRBJ1-1; D unresolved. Per germline, CDR1 SNHLY and CDR2 FYNNEI. The CDR3 totals 14 residues. V was trimmed by 7 bases and J by 4 bases, leaving 16 bases between them. Written as DNA, the CDR3 is TGTGCCAGCACCATCGGGGATTTGGGCACTGAAGCTTTCTTT. Translating gives CASTIGDLGTEAFF. Based on the CDR3 plus reference TRBV2 and TRBJ1-1, the full variable domain is EPEVTQTPSHQVTQMGQEVILRCVPISNHLYFYWYRQILGQKVEFLVSFYNNEISEKSEIFDDQFSVERPDGSNFTLKIRSTKLEDSAMYFCASTIGDLGTEAFFGQGTRLTVV.

The chain links TRBV10-3 to TRBJ2-7; TRBD2 matches at 11 bases. From germline, CDR1 is ENHRY and CDR2 SYGVKD. The CDR3 runs 15 residues. Trimming removed 1 base from V and 6 bases from J; junction bases left unmatched: 5. Written as DNA, the CDR3 is TGTGCCATCAGTGAGTTAGCGGGGGGGGTCTCCGAGCAGTACTTC. Translating gives CAISELAGGVSEQYF.